A single sample is the source of the 6 T cell receptor beta chains below, sequenced in a study of T cell repertoires in ileal Crohn's disease. TCRdb keeps only in-frame clones here, not all; method: immunoSEQ multiplex PCR. The profile covers about 12,000 clones, with roughly 71% appearing a single time and 8.6% taken by the ten largest. Sample time point: neoterminal ileum biopsy at postoperative endoscopy, about 6 months after surgery. Sequencing was carried out using ileal tissue. The receptors come from an adult with Crohn's disease.

In its sample, this clone is medium-sized. The chain uses TRBV30 and TRBJ1-5; D unresolved. This CDR3 is 11 amino acids long. CDR1 GTSNPN and CDR2 SVGIG come from the germline V gene (reference sequence). Trimming pared 5 bases from V and 3 bases from J, leaving 5 bases between. The CDR3 DNA reads TGTGCCTGGGGATTCAATCAGCCCCAGCATTTT. Protein product: CAWGFNQPQHF.

The chain carries TRBV5-1 and TRBJ2-2; 7 bases fit TRBD1. The V and J ends lost 3 bases and 5 bases, in that order; junction bases with no gene match: 7. CDR1 SGHRS and CDR2 YFSETQ come from the germline V gene. This CDR3 spans 15 amino acids. CDR3 region: CASSYNDRVTGELFF. DNA of the CDR3: TGCGCCAGCAGCTACAACGACAGGGTGACCGGGGAGCTGTTTTTT.

In DNA form, the CDR3 reads TGTGCCAGTCTAAAGGGACAGGGACGCTCTGGAAACACCATATATTTT. Translated, it gives CASLKGQGRSGNTIYF. V gene TRBV19 combines with J gene TRBJ1-3, with 9 bases identical to TRBD1. Germline V gives CDR1 LNHDA, CDR2 SQIVND (reference sequence). This CDR3 spans 16 amino acids. Trimming removed 8 bases from V and 0 bases from J; junction bases left unmatched: 8.

The rearrangement joins TRBV7-3 to TRBJ1-1, with TRBD1 matching over 11 bases. The CDR3 is made up of 16 amino acids. V dropped 5 bases and J dropped 4; count of bases not matched to a gene: 9. Germline loops: CDR1 SGHTA, CDR2 FQGTGA. The CDR3 sequence: CASSPLDRGLSTEAFF. CDR3 nucleotides: TGTGCCAGCAGCCCCTTGGACAGGGGGCTAAGCACTGAAGCTTTCTTT. Drawing the rest from reference TRBV7-3 and TRBJ1-1, the complete variable domain is GAGVSQTPSNKVTEKGKYVELRCDPISGHTALYWYRQSLGQGPEFLIYFQGTGAADDSGLPNDRFFAVRPEGSVSTLKIQRTERGDSAVYLCASSPLDRGLSTEAFFGQGTRLTVV.

The V call is TRBV27, the J call TRBJ2-2; TRBD1 matches at 8 bases. The CDR3 covers 17 residues. The trim removed 4 bases at V and 6 bases at J, leaving 13 bases unmatched. CDR1 is MNHEY and CDR2 is SMNVEV in the germline V gene (reference sequence). CDR3 coding DNA: TGTGCCAGCAGTTCTCTCGGACAGGGAAAAAAGTCCGGGGAGCTGTTTTTT. Its translation is CASSSLGQGKKSGELFF.

The chain combines TRBV6-5 with TRBJ1-1; weak D call: TRBD1 (5 bases). Germline V lookup: CDR1 MNHEY, CDR2 SVGAGI. V gave up 9 bases and J gave up 7 bases, with 9 bases separating them. The CDR3 has 10 amino acids. The CDR3 DNA reads as TGTGCCAGTGGGGGGGGTGAAGCTTTCTTT. This translates into CASGGGEAFF.